Following are 14 T cell receptor beta chains from one sample sequenced in a study of cytomegalovirus exposure and HLA in healthy donors. Produced via immunoSEQ multiplex PCR; TCRdb's table is partial and in-frame only. The top ten hold 1.5% to 2% of the sample, which has approximately 130,000 clones, 80% to 90% seen once. Sequenced input: PBMCs. The receptors here all came from a woman aged 18-29 years in good health and CMV-seronegative.

This clone was picked up a small number of times. CDR3 sequence: CAATRTPEGYTF. The DNA for the CDR3 is TGTGCCGCCACCCGCACACCGGAGGGCTACACCTTC. The rearrangement uses TRBV28 and TRBJ1-2; D gene uncertain. V gave up 11 bases and J gave up 8 bases, with 18 bases separating them. The germline V gene encodes CDR1 MDHEN and CDR2 SYDVKM. This CDR3 contains 12 residues.

V gene TRBV4-1 combines with J gene TRBJ1-3; D gene unclear. Per the germline V gene, CDR1 is MGHRA and CDR2 is YSYEKL. The CDR3 spans 17 residues. Trimming cost V 4 bases and J 0 bases, with 16 bases left between them. The CDR3 is CASSPRGSEVSGNTIYF. CDR3 DNA sequence: TGCGCCAGCAGCCCCAGAGGGTCGGAGGTCTCTGGAAACACCATATATTTT.

V gene TRBV5-1 combines with J gene TRBJ2-3; TRBD2 aligns across 14 bases. CDR1 is SGHRS and CDR2 is YFSETQ in the germline V gene. This CDR3 spans 20 amino acids. V shed 3 bases, J shed 1 base, and the junction held 13 bases outside the gene matches. The CDR3 sequence is CASSSPPGTSGRRGTDTQYF. In DNA form, the CDR3 reads TGCGCCAGCAGCTCACCGCCCGGGACTAGCGGGAGACGGGGCACAGATACGCAGTATTTT.

This clone was counted once. This chain links TRBV5-6 with TRBJ2-1; 8 bases line up with TRBD2. Germline V lookup: CDR1 SGHDT, CDR2 YYEEEE. The J segment lost 5 bases and the V segment lost 2 bases, leaving 12 bases of the junction unmatched. The CDR3 spans 17 residues. The CDR3 region has the DNA TGTGCCAGCAGCTTTTTTGTGGCGGGGGGACCCAACAATGAGCAGTTCTTC. Translated: CASSFFVAGGPNNEQFF.

The V call is TRBV5-1, the J call TRBJ2-6; D is unresolved. Per the germline V gene, CDR1 is SGHRS and CDR2 is YFSETQ. Trimming left V 5 bases short and J 0 bases short, with 6 bases between. This CDR3 spans 14 amino acids. The DNA for the CDR3 is TGCGCCAGCAGGTATTACTCTGGGGCCAACGTCCTGACTTTC. Its translation is CASRYYSGANVLTF.

This clone was found once. This sequence joins TRBV15 and TRBJ1-5, with 8 nucleotides matching TRBD1. CDR1 LNHNV and CDR2 YYDKDF come from the germline V gene (reference sequence). The CDR3 totals 13 residues. The V gene end was trimmed by 3 bases and the J gene end by 7 bases; junction bases not matched to a gene: 2. CDR3 bases: TGTGCCACCAGCAGGGACAGGGACCAGCCCCAGCATTTT. This translates into CATSRDRDQPQHF.

V and J are TRBV9 and TRBJ2-1; the D gene is possibly TRBD2 (5 bases). The V gene's germline CDR1 is SGDLS and CDR2 YYNGEE. Deletions cut 1 base from V and 4 bases from J, with 15 bases between. This CDR3 comprises 16 residues. CDR3 nucleotides: TGTGCCAGCAGCGTACTGAGCGGAGTCTCATACAATGAGCAGTTCTTC. Its protein is CASSVLSGVSYNEQFF.

V and J are TRBV7-2 and TRBJ2-5; 8 positions match TRBD1. V lost 0 bases, J lost 4 bases, and 4 bases stayed unmatched. CDR1 SGHTA and CDR2 FQGNSA come from the germline V gene. The CDR3 length is 15 residues. CDR3 region: CASSLAPGGRETQYF. In nucleotides, the CDR3 is TGTGCCAGCAGCTTAGCGCCAGGGGGCAGAGAGACCCAGTACTTC.

The chain carries TRBV30 and TRBJ2-2, with a tentative D call TRBD1 (6 bases). The germline CDR1 and CDR2 sequences are GTSNPN and SVGIG (reference sequence). This CDR3 is built from 15 residues. The ends were cut back, 0 bases at V and 7 bases at J, with 15 bases in the middle. The CDR3 loop is CAWSVEDRVSGELFF. The CDR3 region has the DNA TGTGCCTGGAGTGTAGAGGACAGAGTCAGCGGGGAGCTGTTTTTT.

The rearrangement uses TRBV2 and TRBJ2-1; 8 positions match TRBD2. This CDR3 is 12 amino acids long. Germline CDR1 SNHLY, CDR2 FYNNEI. J lost 12 bases, V lost 4 bases, and 5 bases had no gene match. CDR3 nucleotide sequence: TGTGCCAGCAGTGCCCAGCGGGAGTTGCAGTTCTTC. Translation: CASSAQRELQFF.

V usage is TRBV25-1 and J usage is TRBJ2-7; 8 nucleotides agree with TRBD1. Germline V gene lookup returns CDR1 MGHDK and CDR2 SYGVNS. The CDR3 has 15 residues. Germline trimming cut 7 bases from V and 3 bases from J; bases unmatched to any gene: 11. The CDR3 region has the DNA TGTGCCAGCATGCCTCCCGGGACAGGCTACTACGAGCAGTACTTC. This codes for CASMPPGTGYYEQYF.

J is TRBJ1-3 and V is TRBV6-1; 8 nucleotides align to TRBD1. The CDR3 runs 15 residues. Germline trimming cut 6 bases from V and 0 bases from J; bases unmatched to any gene: 4. Germline lookup yields CDR1 MNHNS and CDR2 SASEGT. CDR3 protein: CASSPQGGSGNTIYF. Here the CDR3 DNA reads TGTGCCAGCAGCCCACAGGGGGGCTCTGGAAACACCATATATTTT.

A single count supports this clone. The chain employs TRBV7-9 and TRBJ1-4; possible D gene TRBD1, 5 bases. Germline V gene data show CDR1 as SEHNR and CDR2 as FQNEAQ (reference sequence). The CDR3 has 15 amino acids. Trimming removed 5 bases from V and 0 bases from J, with 10 bases in between. CDR3 sequence reads: CASSGTLATNEKLFF. CDR3 bases: TGTGCCAGCAGCGGGACTCTTGCAACTAATGAAAAACTGTTTTTT. The complete variable domain, with remaining parts taken from reference TRBV7-9 and TRBJ1-4, reads DTGVSQNPRHKITKRGQNVTFRCDPISEHNRLYWYRQTLGQGPEFLTYFQNEAQLEKSRLLSDRFSAERPKGSFSTLEIQRTEQGDSAMYLCASSGTLATNEKLFFGSGTQLSVL.

V gene TRBV9 combines with J gene TRBJ2-3, with TRBD2 identical over 9 bases. V shed 4 bases and J 6 bases; nucleotides not matched to a gene: 12. The germline CDR1 and CDR2 sequences are SGDLS and YYNGEE. This CDR3 spans 16 amino acids. CDR3 sequence reads: CASSLTSGPPSDTQYF. The CDR3 nucleotides read TGTGCCAGCAGCCTGACTAGCGGCCCACCGTCGGATACGCAGTATTTT.